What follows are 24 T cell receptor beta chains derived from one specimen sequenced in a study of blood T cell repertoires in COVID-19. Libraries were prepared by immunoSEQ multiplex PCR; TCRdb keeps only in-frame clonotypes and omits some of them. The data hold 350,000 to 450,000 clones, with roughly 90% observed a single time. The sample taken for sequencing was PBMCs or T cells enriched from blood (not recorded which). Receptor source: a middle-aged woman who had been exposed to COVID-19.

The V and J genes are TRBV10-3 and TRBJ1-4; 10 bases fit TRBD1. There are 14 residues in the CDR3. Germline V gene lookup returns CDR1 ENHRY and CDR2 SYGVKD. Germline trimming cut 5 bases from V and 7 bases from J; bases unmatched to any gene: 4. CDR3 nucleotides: TGTGCCATCAGTCGACAGGGGGCCGGTGAAAAACTGTTTTTT. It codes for CAISRQGAGEKLFF.

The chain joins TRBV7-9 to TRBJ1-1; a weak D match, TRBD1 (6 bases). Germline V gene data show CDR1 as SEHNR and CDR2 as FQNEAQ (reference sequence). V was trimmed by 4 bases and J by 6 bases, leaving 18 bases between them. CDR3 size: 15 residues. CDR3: CASSSRLGARAEAFF. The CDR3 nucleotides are TGTGCCAGCAGCTCCCGTTTGGGGGCTCGGGCTGAAGCTTTCTTT.

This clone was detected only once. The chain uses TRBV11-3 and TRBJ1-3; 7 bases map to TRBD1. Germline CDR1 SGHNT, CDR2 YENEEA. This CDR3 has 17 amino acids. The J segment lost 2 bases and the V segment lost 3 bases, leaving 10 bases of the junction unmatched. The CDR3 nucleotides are TGTGCCAGCAGCTTGTCCCCGGGACAGCGCCCTGGAAACACCATATATTTT. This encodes CASSLSPGQRPGNTIYF. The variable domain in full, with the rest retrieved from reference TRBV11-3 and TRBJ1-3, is EAGVVQSPRYKIIEKKQPVAFWCNPISGHNTLYWYLQNLGQGPELLIRYENEEAVDDSQLPKDRFSAERLKGVDSTLKIQPAELGDSAVYLCASSLSPGQRPGNTIYFGEGSWLTVV.

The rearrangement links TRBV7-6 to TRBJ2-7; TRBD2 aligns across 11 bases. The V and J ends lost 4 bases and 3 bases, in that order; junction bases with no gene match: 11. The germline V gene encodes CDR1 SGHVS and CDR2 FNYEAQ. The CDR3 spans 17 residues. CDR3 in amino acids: CASSSKGLADTRYEQYF. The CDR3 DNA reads TGTGCCAGCAGCTCAAAGGGACTAGCGGATACCCGCTACGAGCAGTACTTC.

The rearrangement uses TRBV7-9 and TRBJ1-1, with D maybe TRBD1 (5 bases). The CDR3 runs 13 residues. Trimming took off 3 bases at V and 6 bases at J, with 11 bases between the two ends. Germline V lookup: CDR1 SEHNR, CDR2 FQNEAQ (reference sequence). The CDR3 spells CASSLGSGAEAFF. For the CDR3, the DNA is TGTGCCAGCAGCTTGGGCTCGGGGGCTGAAGCTTTCTTT.

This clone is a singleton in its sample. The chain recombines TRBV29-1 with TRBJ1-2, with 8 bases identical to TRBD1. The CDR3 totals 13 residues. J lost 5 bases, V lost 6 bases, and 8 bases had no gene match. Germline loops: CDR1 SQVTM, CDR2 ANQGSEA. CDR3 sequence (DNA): TGCAGCGTCTCCCCCAGGGGGCAATATGGCTACACCTTC. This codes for CSVSPRGQYGYTF.

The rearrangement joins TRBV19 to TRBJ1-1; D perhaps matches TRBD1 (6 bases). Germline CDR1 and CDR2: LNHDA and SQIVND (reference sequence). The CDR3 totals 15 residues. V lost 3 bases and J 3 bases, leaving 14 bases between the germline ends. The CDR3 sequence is CASSIGRGAYTEAFF. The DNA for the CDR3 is TGTGCCAGTAGTATTGGTCGGGGGGCTTACACTGAAGCTTTCTTT.

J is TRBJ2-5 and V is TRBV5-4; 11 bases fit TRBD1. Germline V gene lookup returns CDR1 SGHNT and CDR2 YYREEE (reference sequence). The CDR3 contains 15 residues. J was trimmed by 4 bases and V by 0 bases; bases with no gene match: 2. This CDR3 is CASSLGDRGLETQYF. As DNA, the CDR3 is TGTGCCAGCAGCTTGGGGGACAGGGGGTTAGAGACCCAGTACTTC.

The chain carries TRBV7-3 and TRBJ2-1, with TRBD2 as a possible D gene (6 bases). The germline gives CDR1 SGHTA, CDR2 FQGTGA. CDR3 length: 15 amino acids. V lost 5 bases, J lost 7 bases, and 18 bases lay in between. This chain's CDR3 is CASSLRASGGNEQFF. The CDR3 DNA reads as TGTGCCAGCAGCCTCCGGGCCTCAGGAGGGAATGAGCAGTTCTTC. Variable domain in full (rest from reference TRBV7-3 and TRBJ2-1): GAGVSQTPSNKVTEKGKYVELRCDPISGHTALYWYRQSLGQGPEFLIYFQGTGAADDSGLPNDRFFAVRPEGSVSTLKIQRTERGDSAVYLCASSLRASGGNEQFFGPGTRLTVL.

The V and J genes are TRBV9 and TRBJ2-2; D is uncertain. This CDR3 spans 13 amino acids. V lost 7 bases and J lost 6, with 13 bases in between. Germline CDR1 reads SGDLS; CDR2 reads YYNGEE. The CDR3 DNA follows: TGTGCCAGCCACGGCTCAGGCCCCGGGGAGCTGTTTTTT. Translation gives CASHGSGPGELFF.

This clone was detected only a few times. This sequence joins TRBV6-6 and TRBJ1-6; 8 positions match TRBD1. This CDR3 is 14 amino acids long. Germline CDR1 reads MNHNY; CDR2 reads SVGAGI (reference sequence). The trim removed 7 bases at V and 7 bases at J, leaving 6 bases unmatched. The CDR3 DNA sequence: TGTGCCAGCAACCCTGGGACAGGAAATTCACCCCTCCACTTT. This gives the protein CASNPGTGNSPLHF.

CDR3 in DNA: TGTGCCAGCAGTGGGGACAGGTTCTCCTACGAGCAGTACTTC. It codes for CASSGDRFSYEQYF. The rearrangement uses TRBV2 and TRBJ2-7, with 8 positions matching TRBD1. Looked up from germline, CDR1 is SNHLY and CDR2 is FYNNEI. Trimming removed 4 bases from V and 0 bases from J; junction bases left unmatched: 2. The CDR3 totals 14 residues.

The CDR3 region is CASSQNRLPTYEQYF. The CDR3 DNA reads as TGCGCCAGCAGCCAAAATCGTCTACCAACCTACGAGCAGTACTTC. V and J are TRBV4-3 and TRBJ2-7; D is uncertain. The ends were cut back, 2 bases at V and 2 bases at J, with 13 bases in the middle. Per the germline V gene, CDR1 is LGHNA and CDR2 is YSLEER. The CDR3 is 15 amino acids.

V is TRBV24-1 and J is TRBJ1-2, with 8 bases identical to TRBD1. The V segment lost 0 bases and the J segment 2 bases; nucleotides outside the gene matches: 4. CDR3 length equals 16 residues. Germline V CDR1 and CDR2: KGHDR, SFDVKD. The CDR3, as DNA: TGTGCCACCAGTGATTTGACTGGGACAGGAAACTATGGCTACACCTTC. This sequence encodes CATSDLTGTGNYGYTF.

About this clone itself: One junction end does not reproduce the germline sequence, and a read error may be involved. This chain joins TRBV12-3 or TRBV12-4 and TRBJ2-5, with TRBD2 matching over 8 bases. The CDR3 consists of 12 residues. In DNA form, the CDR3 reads TGTGCCAGCAGTTTAAGCGGACTAGCTACTCACTTC. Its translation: CASSLSGLATHF.

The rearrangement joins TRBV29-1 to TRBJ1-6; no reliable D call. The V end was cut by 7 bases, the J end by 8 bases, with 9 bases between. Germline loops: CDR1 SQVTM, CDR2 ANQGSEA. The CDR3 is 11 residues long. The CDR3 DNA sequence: TGCAGCGCCAAACACGATTCACCCCTCCACTTT. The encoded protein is CSAKHDSPLHF.

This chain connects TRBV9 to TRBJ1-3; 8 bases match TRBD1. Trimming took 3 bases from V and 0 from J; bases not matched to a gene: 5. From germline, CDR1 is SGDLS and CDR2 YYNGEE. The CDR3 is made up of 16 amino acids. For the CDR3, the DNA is TGTGCCAGCAGCGCCGGACAGGGTCCCTCTGGAAACACCATATATTTT. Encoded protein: CASSAGQGPSGNTIYF.

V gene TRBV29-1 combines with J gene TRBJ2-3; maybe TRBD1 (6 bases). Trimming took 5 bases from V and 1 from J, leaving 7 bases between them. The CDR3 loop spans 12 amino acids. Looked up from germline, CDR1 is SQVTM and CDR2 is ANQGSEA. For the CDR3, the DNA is TGCAGCGTTAGGACAGGCACAGATACGCAGTATTTT. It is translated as CSVRTGTDTQYF.

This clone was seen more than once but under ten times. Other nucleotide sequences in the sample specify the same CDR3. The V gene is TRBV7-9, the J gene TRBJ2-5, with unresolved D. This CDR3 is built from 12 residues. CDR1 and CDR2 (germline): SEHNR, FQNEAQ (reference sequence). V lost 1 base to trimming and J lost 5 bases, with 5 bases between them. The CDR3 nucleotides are TGTGCCAGCAGCTTAGTGTCTGAGACCCAGTACTTC. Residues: CASSLVSETQYF. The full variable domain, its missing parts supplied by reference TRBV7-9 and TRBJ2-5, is DTGVSQNPRHKITKRGQNVTFRCDPISEHNRLYWYRQTLGQGPEFLTYFQNEAQLEKSRLLSDRFSAERPKGSFSTLEIQRTEQGDSAMYLCASSLVSETQYFGPGTRLLVL.

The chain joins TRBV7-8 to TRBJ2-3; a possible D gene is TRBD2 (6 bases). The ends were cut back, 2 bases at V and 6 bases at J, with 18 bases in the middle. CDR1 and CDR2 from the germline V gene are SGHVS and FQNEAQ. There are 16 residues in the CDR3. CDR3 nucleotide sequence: TGTGCCAGCAGCTTAATAGGGGTGGGGGGTGCGGATACGCAGTATTTT. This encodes CASSLIGVGGADTQYF.

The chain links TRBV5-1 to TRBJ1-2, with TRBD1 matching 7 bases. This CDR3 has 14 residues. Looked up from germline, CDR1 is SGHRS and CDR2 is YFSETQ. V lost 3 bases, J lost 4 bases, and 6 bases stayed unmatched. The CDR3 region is CASSSGDSIYGYTF. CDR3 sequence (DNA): TGCGCCAGCAGCTCGGGGGACAGCATCTATGGCTACACCTTC.

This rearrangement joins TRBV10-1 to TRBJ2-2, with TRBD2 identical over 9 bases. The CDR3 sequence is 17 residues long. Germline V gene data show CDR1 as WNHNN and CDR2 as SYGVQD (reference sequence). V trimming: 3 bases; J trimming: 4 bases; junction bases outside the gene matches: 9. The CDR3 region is CASSDTAGGPSTGELFF. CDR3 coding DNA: TGCGCCAGCAGTGATACCGCGGGAGGGCCGAGCACCGGGGAGCTGTTTTTT.

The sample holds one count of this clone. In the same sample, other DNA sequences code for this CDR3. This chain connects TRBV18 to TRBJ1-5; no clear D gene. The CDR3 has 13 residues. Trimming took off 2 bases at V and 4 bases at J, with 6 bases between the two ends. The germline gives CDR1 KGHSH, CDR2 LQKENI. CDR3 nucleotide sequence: TGTGCCAGCTCACCAGGGCAAAATCAGCCCCAGCATTTT. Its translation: CASSPGQNQPQHF.

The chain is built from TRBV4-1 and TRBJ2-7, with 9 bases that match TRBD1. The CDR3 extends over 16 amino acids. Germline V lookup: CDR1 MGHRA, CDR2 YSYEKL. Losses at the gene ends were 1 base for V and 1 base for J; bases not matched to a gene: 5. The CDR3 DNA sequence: TGCGCCAGCAGCCAAGGAGATGGGACAGGGTCCTACGAGCAGTACTTC. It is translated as CASSQGDGTGSYEQYF.